This T cell receptor beta chain was profiled in a study of cytomegalovirus exposure and HLA in healthy donors. Overall study results and limits: In vitro testing confirmed three CMV-associated chains as specific for CMV antigens.

The PCR used 60 Vbeta and 13 Jbeta primers. Sequencing was performed with immunoSEQ multiplex PCR; in TCRdb, only in-frame clones are kept and a portion is missing. Counted here are some 140,000 clones, roughly 79% occurring once; the ten biggest clones make up roughly 1.5%. About this clone itself: Its antigen is still unknown.

The germline CDR1 and CDR2 sequences are SGHRS and YFSETQ. Trimming took off 0 bases at V and 5 bases at J, with 4 bases between the two ends. This CDR3 is built from 12 residues. The donors were healthy bone marrow donors. This TCR was recovered from a young woman in good health and CMV-seronegative. The V call is TRBV5-1, the J call TRBJ2-3, with no clear D. Sequencing used PBMCs. CDR3 sequence (DNA): TGCGCCAGCAGCTTGGCCCAAGATACGCAGTATTTT. It yields the protein CASSLAQDTQYF. Together with reference TRBV5-1 and TRBJ2-3, the CDR3 gives the full variable domain: KAGVTQTPRYLIKTRGQQVTLSCSPISGHRSVSWYQQTPGQGLQFLFEYFSETQRNKGNFPGRFSGRQFSNSRSEMNVSTLELGDSALYLCASSLAQDTQYFGPGTRLTVL.